Below, 31 T cell receptor beta chains from the same sample are listed, as sequenced in a study of blood T cell repertoires in COVID-19. Sequenced by immunoSEQ multiplex PCR; TCRdb stores in-frame clones only, minus some. The sample yields about 190,000 clones, under 90% seen once. What was sequenced was peripheral blood. All receptors come from a man aged 25 to 45 with active or convalescent COVID-19.

The rearrangement joins TRBV15 to TRBJ2-1; 8 nucleotides match TRBD2. CDR1 LNHNV and CDR2 YYDKDF come from the germline V gene (reference sequence). The V gene end was trimmed by 5 bases and the J gene end by 5 bases; junction bases not matched to a gene: 5. The CDR3 has 14 residues. The CDR3 nucleotides are TGTGCCACCAGCGTCGGGAGGGCCGACAATGAGCAGTTCTTC. It encodes CATSVGRADNEQFF.

About this clone: Likely a read error: the CDR3 ends without its conserved phenylalanine or tryptophan. The limits of the CDR3 on the DNA are not certain, so only TCRdb's listed CDR3 is given. The J gene is TRBJ2-3, the V gene TRBV28; TRBD2 is taken as the D call from the table, unchecked against the DNA. CDR1 is MDHEN, CDR2 SYDVKM, per germline. The CDR3 is 11 residues long, counting both termini. CDR3 protein: CASSAGRIGVR.

V gene TRBV28 combines with J gene TRBJ1-5; the D gene is possibly TRBD1 (6 bases). V lost 7 bases to trimming and J lost 8 bases, with 21 bases between them. The CDR3 contains 15 residues. Germline assignment: CDR1 MDHEN and CDR2 SYDVKM. CDR3 sequence (DNA): TGTGCCAGCACCGTAAACGACGGGGGGCCGAAGCCCCAGCATTTT. As protein: CASTVNDGGPKPQHF.

This clone appeared a few times. The V gene is TRBV7-9, the J gene TRBJ1-2, with 8 bases aligning to TRBD1. J lost 7 bases, V lost 5 bases, and 9 bases had no gene match. The CDR3 is 14 amino acids. CDR1 is SEHNR and CDR2 is FQNEAQ in the germline V gene (reference sequence). As DNA, the CDR3 is TGTGCCAGCAGCCTAGGACAGGGCGAGGGTGGCTACACCTTC. It yields the protein CASSLGQGEGGYTF.

This chain uses TRBV3-1 (or the pseudogene TRBV3-2) with TRBJ2-7, with D hard to call. This CDR3 comprises 12 residues. The V gene lost 1 base and the J gene lost 6 bases, with 7 bases spanning the gap. Germline CDR1 and CDR2: LGHDT and YNNKEL (reference sequence). The CDR3 bases are TGTGCCAGCAGCCAAGGGCTTCGCGAGCAGTACTTC. This encodes CASSQGLREQYF.

The chain has TRBV6-2 or TRBV6-3 and TRBJ2-5; TRBD1 might be the D (5 bases). CDR1 and CDR2 (germline): MNHEY, SVGEGT. V was clipped by 5 bases and J by 2 bases, with 12 bases between them. This CDR3 has 14 residues. The CDR3 protein is CASSDLSGQETQYF. The DNA for the CDR3 is TGTGCCAGCAGTGACCTATCAGGGCAAGAGACCCAGTACTTC.

The V and J genes are TRBV6-5 and TRBJ1-1, with D perhaps matching TRBD1 (6 bases). The CDR3 loop spans 15 amino acids. Germline CDR1 and CDR2: MNHEY and SVGAGI. Trimming left V 10 bases short and J 0 bases short, with 18 bases between. CDR3 nucleotide sequence: TGTGCCACCTCATGGGGGGGACACATGAACACTGAAGCTTTCTTT. It specifies CATSWGGHMNTEAFF.

The chain joins TRBV6-2 or TRBV6-3 to TRBJ2-3; D is possibly TRBD1 (5 bases). Germline V CDR1 and CDR2: MNHEY, SVGEGT. The V gene lost 4 bases and the J gene lost 2 bases, with 7 bases spanning the gap. The CDR3 has 13 residues. CDR3 residues: CASSSRATDTQYF. CDR3 in DNA: TGTGCCAGCAGTTCCAGGGCCACAGATACGCAGTATTTT.

The chain is built from TRBV7-8 and TRBJ1-2; D unclear. Germline loops: CDR1 SGHVS, CDR2 FQNEAQ. The CDR3 has 11 residues. The V end lost 5 bases, the J end lost 4 bases, and 5 bases lay between the germline ends. The CDR3 region has the DNA TGTGCCAGCAGCCGTATCTATGGCTACACCTTC. Translation gives CASSRIYGYTF.

The CDR3 nucleotides read TGTGCCAGCAGGCCCGAGACAGGGGACGCTGAAGCTTTCTTT. Amino acid sequence: CASRPETGDAEAFF. V is TRBV6-5 and J is TRBJ1-1, with 8 bases aligning to TRBD1. The J segment lost 6 bases and the V segment lost 6 bases, leaving 9 bases of the junction unmatched. CDR3 length equals 14 residues. Germline CDR1 reads MNHEY; CDR2 reads SVGAGI.

The genes are TRBV10-3 and TRBJ2-5, with D possibly being TRBD2 (5 bases). This CDR3 has 15 residues. V lost 3 bases, J lost 6 bases, and 17 bases lay in between. Germline V gene sequence: CDR1 ENHRY, CDR2 SYGVKD. CDR3 sequence: CAISESSGLQKTQYF. The CDR3, as DNA: TGTGCCATCAGTGAATCCTCGGGGTTGCAAAAGACCCAGTACTTC.

J is TRBJ2-5 and V is TRBV7-2, with 10 bases identical to TRBD2. Per the germline V gene, CDR1 is SGHTA and CDR2 is FQGNSA. The length of the CDR3 is 17 residues. V was clipped by 0 bases and J by 2 bases; unmatched bases: 6. CDR3 in amino acids: CASSLAPASGGQETQYF. The CDR3, as DNA: TGTGCCAGCAGCTTAGCGCCGGCTAGCGGGGGACAAGAGACCCAGTACTTC.

This chain connects TRBV5-6 to TRBJ2-4, with TRBD2 matching over 8 bases. This CDR3 is 19 amino acids long. V shed 2 bases, J shed 1 base, and the junction held 14 bases outside the gene matches. The V gene's germline CDR1 is SGHDT and CDR2 YYEEEE. In nucleotides, the CDR3 is TGTGCCAGCAGCTTTATCTCAAGCGGGGGCCCAGGCGCCAAAAACATTCAGTACTTC. Translation: CASSFISSGGPGAKNIQYF.

There are a few counts of this clone. For the CDR3, the DNA is TGTGCCAGCAGCCAGGGCCCCCCAGGGGGATTCTCTGGGGCCAACGTCCTGACTTTC. Its translation is CASSQGPPGGFSGANVLTF. This chain uses TRBV3-1 (or the pseudogene TRBV3-2) with TRBJ2-6; TRBD1 matches at 7 bases. The V gene's germline CDR1 is LGHDT and CDR2 YNNKEL (reference sequence). This CDR3 has 19 amino acids. Unmatched junction bases numbered 11, after V lost 3 bases and J lost 0 bases.

V gene TRBV19 combines with J gene TRBJ1-4; the D gene is possibly TRBD1 (5 bases). Trimming removed 1 base from V and 7 bases from J, with 13 bases in between. The CDR3 covers 15 residues. Germline lookup yields CDR1 LNHDA and CDR2 SQIVND (reference sequence). DNA of the CDR3: TGTGCCAGTAGTATAGGAGGCAGGGTCGTTGAAAAACTGTTTTTT. This sequence encodes CASSIGGRVVEKLFF.

The V and J genes are TRBV2 and TRBJ1-2; 10 bases line up with TRBD1. The V and J ends lost 6 bases and 6 bases, in that order; junction bases with no gene match: 10. CDR3 length equals 15 residues. The germline gives CDR1 SNHLY, CDR2 FYNNEI. CDR3 coding DNA: TGTGCCAGCAGACCGCCGGGACAGGGGTTCAATGGCTACACCTTC. This gives the protein CASRPPGQGFNGYTF.

This clone appeared a single time. V usage is TRBV11-2 and J usage is TRBJ1-5, with D maybe TRBD1 (6 bases). The V end was cut by 5 bases, the J end by 7 bases, with 12 bases between. Looked up from germline, CDR1 is SGHAT and CDR2 is FQNNGV. The CDR3 length is 13 residues. The CDR3 region is CASSTDSSQPQHF. In DNA, the CDR3 is TGTGCCAGCAGCACGGACAGCAGCCAGCCCCAGCATTTT.

The rearrangement joins TRBV4-1 to TRBJ1-4; 8 bases are a match to TRBD1. There are 15 residues in the CDR3. Germline V gene lookup returns CDR1 MGHRA and CDR2 YSYEKL. With V trimmed by 4 bases and J by 7 bases, 8 bases remained unmatched. The CDR3 protein is CASSRPGQEGEKLFF. The CDR3 coding sequence is TGCGCCAGCAGCCGACCGGGACAGGAGGGTGAAAAACTGTTTTTT.

This clone has just a few counts. The chain has TRBV3-1 (or the pseudogene TRBV3-2) and TRBJ1-6, with D possibly being TRBD1 (6 bases). V was trimmed by 1 base and J by 10 bases, leaving 20 bases between them. Germline CDR1 reads LGHDT; CDR2 reads YNNKEL (reference sequence). The CDR3 covers 17 residues. CDR3 nucleotide sequence: TGTGCCAGCAGCCAAGGGGCCTTCGGGGGGCAAGGATCACCCCTCCACTTT. Translation gives CASSQGAFGGQGSPLHF.

V is TRBV28 and J is TRBJ1-2; 7 bases line up with TRBD1. Germline loops: CDR1 MDHEN, CDR2 SYDVKM. The CDR3 loop spans 14 amino acids. The trim removed 7 bases at V and 6 bases at J, leaving 11 bases unmatched. The CDR3 region has the DNA TGTGCCAGCACCTACGCGGCCACAGGGGATGGCTACACCTTC. Protein product: CASTYAATGDGYTF.

A few counts support this clone. This chain uses TRBV14 with TRBJ2-3, with 8 bases lining up with TRBD2. Germline CDR1 is SGHDN and CDR2 is FVKESK. The CDR3 consists of 12 residues. V trimming: 1 base; J trimming: 9 bases; junction bases outside the gene matches: 0. CDR3: CASSQGGGTQYF. The CDR3 DNA reads as TGTGCCAGCAGCCAAGGCGGGGGGACGCAGTATTTT.

The V and J genes are TRBV27 and TRBJ2-1, with D possibly TRBD2 on 5 matching bases. Per the germline V gene, CDR1 is MNHEY and CDR2 is SMNVEV (reference sequence). Trimming removed 4 bases at V and 13 bases at J, with 20 bases between. This CDR3 spans 14 amino acids. CDR3 loop: CASSSGRGSPHQFF. DNA of the CDR3: TGTGCCAGCAGTTCGGGTCGAGGGAGCCCTCACCAGTTCTTC.

The chain links TRBV15 to TRBJ2-7; a possible D gene is TRBD1 (5 bases). The germline gives CDR1 LNHNV, CDR2 YYDKDF (reference sequence). The CDR3 contains 13 residues. Trimming stripped 3 bases from V and 1 base from J, with 7 bases between. The DNA for the CDR3 is TGTGCCACCAGCAGCGACAGTTCCTACGAGCAGTACTTC. Its translation is CATSSDSSYEQYF.

V is TRBV18 and J is TRBJ2-2; D is undetermined. The CDR3 runs to 15 residues. The germline V and J ends were trimmed by 6 bases and 2 bases, with 13 bases remaining between them. In germline, CDR1 is KGHSH, CDR2 LQKENI. CDR3 nucleotides: TGTGCCAGCTCCCCCTTTTTCTCCAACACCGGGGAGCTGTTTTTT. Translated: CASSPFFSNTGELFF.

The chain carries TRBV5-6 and TRBJ1-4; D is possibly TRBD1 (5 bases). The CDR3 is made up of 15 amino acids. The germline V and J ends were trimmed by 3 bases and 1 base, with 10 bases remaining between them. Germline values: CDR1 SGHDT, CDR2 YYEEEE. CDR3 in DNA: TGTGCCAGCAGCTCCTCGGGGGGAACTAATGAAAAACTGTTTTTT. Translated: CASSSSGGTNEKLFF.

This chain connects TRBV4-1 to TRBJ1-1, with D possibly TRBD1 on 5 matching bases. CDR3 length equals 16 residues. Germline V gene data show CDR1 as MGHRA and CDR2 as YSYEKL. Trimming cost V 3 bases and J 0 bases, with 14 bases left between them. The CDR3, as DNA: TGCGCCAGCAGCCAGGGGGGATGGGAAATGAACACTGAAGCTTTCTTT. Amino acid sequence: CASSQGGWEMNTEAFF.

The chain carries TRBV11-2 and TRBJ1-1; D perhaps matches TRBD1 (6 bases). V shed 6 bases and J shed 1 base, with 15 bases lying between them. The germline gives CDR1 SGHAT, CDR2 FQNNGV. The CDR3 has 15 amino acids. The DNA for the CDR3 is TGTGCCAGCAGTCTAGGTGGGGGCAGGAACACTGAAGCTTTCTTT. Its translation is CASSLGGGRNTEAFF.

The V call is TRBV7-9, the J call TRBJ1-4; D may be TRBD1 (6 bases). CDR3 length equals 15 residues. V was pared by 1 base and J by 8 bases, with 14 bases between. Germline CDR1 and CDR2: SEHNR and FQNEAQ (reference sequence). CDR3 protein: CASSLGYGDNEKLFF. The CDR3, as DNA: TGTGCCAGCAGCTTAGGGTATGGGGACAACGAAAAACTGTTTTTT.

The chain employs TRBV7-2 and TRBJ2-3, with a possible D match to TRBD1 (5 bases). Per germline, CDR1 SGHTA and CDR2 FQGNSA. V dropped 3 bases and J dropped 4 bases, with 14 bases sitting between them. The CDR3 runs 15 residues. CDR3 coding DNA: TGTGCCAGCAGCTTCGTCAGGGATAGGGCAGATACGCAGTATTTT. The encoded protein is CASSFVRDRADTQYF.

This chain joins TRBV6-2 or TRBV6-3 and TRBJ1-5, with TRBD1 as a possible D gene (5 bases). The V end was cut by 0 bases, the J end by 7 bases, with 16 bases between. This CDR3 region has 16 residues. CDR1 and CDR2 from the germline V gene are MNHEY and SVGEGT. The CDR3 here is CASSYSPGGSGQPQHF. In DNA, the CDR3 is TGTGCCAGCAGTTACTCACCGGGGGGATCAGGCCAGCCCCAGCATTTT.

This sequence joins TRBV3-1 (or the pseudogene TRBV3-2) and TRBJ2-1; TRBD2 aligns across 7 bases. The length of the CDR3 is 14 residues. Germline V gene data show CDR1 as LGHDT and CDR2 as YNNKEL (reference sequence). The J segment lost 5 bases and the V segment lost 1 base, leaving 2 bases of the junction unmatched. The CDR3 reads CASSQVGRNNEQFF. The CDR3 DNA reads TGTGCCAGCAGCCAAGTCGGGAGGAACAATGAGCAGTTCTTC.